Sequencing of this T cell receptor beta chain was carried out in a study of CD8+CD57+ T cells in acquired aplastic anemia (dated by TCRdb to 2016 to 2018). Turning to the overall study: Extracted DNA from sorted CD4+ and CD8+ cells averaged about 3.4 ug, ranging from about 0.17 to 27.4 ug. Mean read counts for healthy donor samples were 8.5 million to 10.8 million for CD4+ cells and roughly 12 million for CD8+ cells. Paper-wide results and their limitations: Patients and healthy controls showed no significant difference in CD8+ Simpson's diversity (P=0.060). Roughly 31 CD8+ CDR3 sequences were shared between patients and controls but appeared highly expressed in patients and within their immunodominant clones.

Genomic DNA was used as template for profiling of TCR beta VDJ combinations and CDR3 sequences. TCR repertoire sequencing was run on an Illumina HiSeq 2000. Under the source paper's analysis protocol: TRBV/TRBJ rearrangement plots, CDR3 size and DJ length profiles, and Simpson's diversity index were used to evaluate the repertoires. The immunodominant clone was defined as the most abundant DNA sequence in deep sequencing data. CDR3 amino acid sequences were screened for sharing across subjects and compared with published repertoires and the VDJdb database. TCRdb trimmed public reads at Q25 via fastp, called clones via MiXCR and kept in-frame beta chains. CDR3 protein sequences are deduplicated, and each keeps its most common genes and DNA. TCRdb, rather than the study authors, made the V and J calls. The sample records about 220,000 distinct CDR3 sequences, around 32% of which are singletons. The ten largest account for roughly 1.1% of the sample.

In the study, sorted CD4+ and CD8+ blood T cells from patients with severe aplastic anemia and from healthy subjects underwent deep sequencing of TCR repertoires. Ficoll-Paque density gradient centrifugation was used to isolate peripheral blood mononuclear cells. Before DNA extraction, CD4+ and CD8+ T cells were sorted by FACS or by magnetic beads. Details on this clonotype: Its antigen specificity is not known. Given a much more abundant clone one base away, this may be a read error.

Material: sorted CD4+, CD8+, or CD8+CD57+ T cells (not recorded which) from PBMCs. The TCR originated in a human donor in good health, serving as a control.

The CDR3 protein is CAGSARTSGGTTDTQYF. The DNA sequence is TGTGCCGGCAGCGCCAGGACTAGCGGGGGGACTACAGATACGCAGTATTTT. The chain employs TRBV4-2 and TRBJ2-3, and TRBD2 matches 14 of the central bases. The CDR3 holds 17 amino acids from the cysteine to the phenylalanine. This entry keeps only the CDR3 DNA: 51 bases, framed from base 1. CDR1 LGHNA and CDR2 YNFKEQ are derived from the germline V gene.